The present entry profiles one T cell receptor beta chain with its context. Germline V CDR1 and CDR2: SQVTM, ANQGSEA. CDR3 length equals 14 residues. V shed 4 bases and J shed 9 bases, with 19 bases lying between them. This entry is derived from a study of blood T cell repertoires in COVID-19. Study information: Researchers got acute and convalescent COVID-19 samples from the United States, Italy and Spain.

Living in 24 US areas, the participants were between roughly 18 and 90 years of age. Allocation to cohorts depended on clinical history reported by the participants. Recovery meant two consecutive negative NP/OP PCR tests, professional clearance, or resolved symptoms. Only in-frame clones appear in the TCRdb table, and some are missing; sequencing was by immunoSEQ multiplex PCR. The data show roughly 260,000 clones, roughly 85% seen once. The receptor was derived from a woman in her fifties or sixties who had recovered from COVID-19. The chain combines TRBV29-1 with TRBJ2-1, with a tentative D call TRBD2 (6 bases). Source material: PBMCs or T cells enriched from blood (not recorded which). CDR3 bases: TGCAGCGTTGCTAAGGACTACTCGGACGGTGAGCAGTTCTTC. It translates to CSVAKDYSDGEQFF.